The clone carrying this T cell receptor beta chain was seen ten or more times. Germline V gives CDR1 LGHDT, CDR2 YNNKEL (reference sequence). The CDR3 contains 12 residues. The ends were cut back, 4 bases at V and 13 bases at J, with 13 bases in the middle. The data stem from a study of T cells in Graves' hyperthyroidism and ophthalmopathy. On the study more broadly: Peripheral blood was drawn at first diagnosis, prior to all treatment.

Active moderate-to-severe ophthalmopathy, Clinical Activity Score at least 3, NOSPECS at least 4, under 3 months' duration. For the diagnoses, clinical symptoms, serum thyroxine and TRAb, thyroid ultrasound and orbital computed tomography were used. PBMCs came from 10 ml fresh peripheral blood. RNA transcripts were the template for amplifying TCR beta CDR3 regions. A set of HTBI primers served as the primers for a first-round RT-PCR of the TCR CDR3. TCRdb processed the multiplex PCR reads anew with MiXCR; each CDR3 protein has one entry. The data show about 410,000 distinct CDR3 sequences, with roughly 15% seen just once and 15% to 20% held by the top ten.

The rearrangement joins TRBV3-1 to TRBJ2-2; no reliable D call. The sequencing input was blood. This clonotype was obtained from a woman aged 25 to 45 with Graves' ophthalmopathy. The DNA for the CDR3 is TGTGCCAGCAGCCTAGTGGAGAGTGCGCTGTTTTTT. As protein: CASSLVESALFF.